The rows below give T cell receptor beta chains drawn from one sample of a study of long-term antiretroviral therapy in people with HIV. TCRdb keeps only in-frame clones here, not all; method: immunoSEQ multiplex PCR. The repertoire holds 20,000 to 25,000 clones, with 84% as singletons. The sample was unsorted PBMCs, taken 1.9 years after starting antiretroviral therapy. These receptors were taken from a woman aged 45-59 years with HIV. The conserved cysteine and the conserved F or W are not part of the CDR3 here.

CDR3 length: 14
V gene: TRBV9
J gene: TRBJ1-5
CDR3 protein: ASSVGAGDFGQPQH

CDR3 length: 12
V gene: TRBV9
J gene: TRBJ1-6
CDR3 protein: ASSPSADNSPLH

CDR3 length: 10
V gene: TRBV11-1
J gene: TRBJ1-1
CDR3 protein: ASSDRDTEAF

CDR3 length: 12
V gene: TRBV6-1
J gene: TRBJ1-2
CDR3 protein: ASSEVYSGVGYT

CDR3 length: 13
V gene: TRBV5-4
J gene: TRBJ2-3
CDR3 protein: ASRLTSGGTDTQY

CDR3 length: 10
V gene: TRBV2
J gene: TRBJ1-1
CDR3 protein: ASKGENTEAF

CDR3 length: 13
V gene: TRBV30
J gene: TRBJ2-5
CDR3 protein: AWSSPGTLKETQY

CDR3 length: 15
V gene: TRBV7-9
J gene: TRBJ1-6
CDR3 protein: ASSARGRGADNSPLH

CDR3 length: 13
V gene: TRBV15
J gene: TRBJ2-2
CDR3 protein: ATSMAGRGGGELF

CDR3 length: 13
V gene: TRBV27
J gene: TRBJ1-2
CDR3 protein: ASSFGPGQGIGYT

CDR3 length: 12
V gene: TRBV28
J gene: TRBJ1-2
CDR3 protein: ASTRGLANYGYT

CDR3 length: 13
V gene: TRBV7-8
J gene: TRBJ2-7
CDR3 protein: ASSTRDGPGYEQY

CDR3 length: 14
V gene: TRBV5-1
J gene: TRBJ2-7
CDR3 protein: ASSSTGELAASEQY

CDR3 length: 11
V gene: TRBV6-5
J gene: TRBJ1-4
CDR3 protein: ASSYRGNEKLF

CDR3 length: 12
V gene: TRBV2
J gene: TRBJ2-1
CDR3 protein: ASSEGPIGGEQF